This passage covers 27 T cell receptor beta chains from one sample sequenced in a study of blood T cell repertoires in COVID-19. Assay: immunoSEQ multiplex PCR; the TCRdb copy retains only in-frame clones and omits some. Of some 400,000 clones listed, around 89% are singletons. The sample was peripheral blood. All receptors come from a man aged 18 to 29 with active or convalescent COVID-19.

In DNA form, the CDR3 reads TGTGCCAGCAGCAGGACAGGGGGAACTGAAGCTTTCTTT. It encodes CASSRTGGTEAFF. J is TRBJ1-1 and V is TRBV25-1; 10 bases fit TRBD1. CDR3 length equals 13 residues. The V and J ends lost 6 bases and 5 bases, in that order; junction bases with no gene match: 3. CDR1 and CDR2 from the germline V gene are MGHDK and SYGVNS.

The chain employs TRBV5-6 and TRBJ1-1; 11 bases are a match to TRBD1. V trimming: 3 bases; J trimming: 5 bases; junction bases outside the gene matches: 6. CDR1 and CDR2 (germline): SGHDT, YYEEEE. The length of the CDR3 is 15 residues. In nucleotides, the CDR3 is TGTGCCAGCAGCTCCCGGGACAGGGGGTTTACTGAAGCTTTCTTT. Residues: CASSSRDRGFTEAFF.

For the CDR3, the DNA is TGTGCCAGCAGCACTAAACAGGGGCGGACTGAAGCTTTCTTT. Amino acids: CASSTKQGRTEAFF. The chain combines TRBV11-2 with TRBJ1-1, with TRBD1 matching over 7 bases. V lost 5 bases to trimming and J lost 5 bases; unmatched junction nucleotides: 8. Germline loops: CDR1 SGHAT, CDR2 FQNNGV. CDR3 length: 14 amino acids.

J is TRBJ1-4 and V is TRBV18, with D uncertain. CDR3 length equals 14 residues. Trimming pared 4 bases from V and 0 bases from J, leaving 6 bases between. CDR1 and CDR2 (germline): KGHSH, LQKENI. CDR3 residues: CASSLQSTNEKLFF. The CDR3 bases are TGTGCCAGCTCACTCCAGTCAACTAATGAAAAACTGTTTTTT.

The chain combines TRBV5-8 with TRBJ2-7; a possible D gene is TRBD2 (7 bases). The CDR3 spans 17 residues. V was pared by 0 bases and J by 0 bases, with 16 bases between. Germline V gene sequence: CDR1 SGHTS, CDR2 YDEGEE. CDR3 in DNA: TGTGCCAGCAGCTTGGTGGGGGCTAGCGGACTCTCCTACGAGCAGTACTTC. This translates into CASSLVGASGLSYEQYF.

The V gene is TRBV4-3, the J gene TRBJ2-7; 9 bases line up with TRBD1. Trimming at V came to 4 bases and at J to 2 bases, leaving 3 bases not matched to a gene. The V gene's germline CDR1 is LGHNA and CDR2 YSLEER. The CDR3 is 14 residues long. CDR3 DNA sequence: TGCGCCAGCAGCCTCGGACAGGGGACCTACGAGCAGTACTTC. Its protein product is CASSLGQGTYEQYF.

The rearrangement joins TRBV4-3 to TRBJ1-4; D unclear. Trimming removed 0 bases from V and 7 bases from J, with 12 bases in between. Germline V gene data show CDR1 as LGHNA and CDR2 as YSLEER. The CDR3 has 15 residues. CDR3 DNA: TGCGCCAGCAGCCAAGATCGAGGAATCGGTGAAAAACTGTTTTTT. This translates into CASSQDRGIGEKLFF.

The chain joins TRBV28 to TRBJ2-1; TRBD1 matches at 7 bases. CDR1 and CDR2 (germline): MDHEN, SYDVKM. CDR3 length: 14 residues. V was clipped by 2 bases and J by 10 bases; unmatched bases: 8. CDR3 DNA: TGTGCCAGCAGTTTAGCGAGGACAGGTCGGGAGCAGTTCTTC. Translated, it gives CASSLARTGREQFF.

The chain links TRBV27 to TRBJ1-1, with 7 bases identical to TRBD1. The CDR3 extends over 14 amino acids. Germline V gene sequence: CDR1 MNHEY, CDR2 SMNVEV (reference sequence). V lost 6 bases to trimming and J lost 4 bases; unmatched junction nucleotides: 8. CDR3 protein: CASSPGRGLTEAFF. CDR3 nucleotides: TGTGCCAGCAGCCCGGGAAGGGGGCTCACTGAAGCTTTCTTT.

This rearrangement joins TRBV27 to TRBJ2-1, with a possible D match to TRBD2 (5 bases). V dropped 4 bases and J dropped 7 bases, with 14 bases sitting between them. The CDR3 is 14 residues long. The germline CDR1 and CDR2 sequences are MNHEY and SMNVEV (reference sequence). The CDR3 loop is CASSYPGFVNEQFF. In nucleotides, the CDR3 is TGTGCCAGCAGTTACCCGGGATTCGTAAATGAGCAGTTCTTC.

This clone was found once. V and J are TRBV12-3 or TRBV12-4 and TRBJ1-2; D is perhaps TRBD1 (5 bases). This CDR3 is 12 amino acids long. With 5 bases removed from V and 4 bases from J, the gap between germline ends came to 8 bases. The DNA for the CDR3 is TGTGCCAGCAGTACAGGCCTCTATGGCTACACCTTC. It translates to CASSTGLYGYTF.

This chain connects TRBV28 to TRBJ2-3, with TRBD2 as a possible D gene (5 bases). The CDR3 loop spans 15 amino acids. V dropped 7 bases and J dropped 0 bases, with 14 bases sitting between them. Looked up from germline, CDR1 is MDHEN and CDR2 is SYDVKM. CDR3 nucleotides: TGTGCCAGCACAGAGGGCGGCTTGAGCACAGATACGCAGTATTTT. Encoded protein: CASTEGGLSTDTQYF.

The table lists this clone with a count of one. This chain connects TRBV19 to TRBJ1-2; 7 bases fit TRBD1. The CDR3 runs 15 residues. V lost 6 bases and J lost 7; bases outside the gene matches: 14. Germline V gene sequence: CDR1 LNHDA, CDR2 SQIVND (reference sequence). CDR3 coding DNA: TGTGCCAGTAGGGCATCGTCGAGACAGGGAGGTGGCTACACCTTC. Its protein product is CASRASSRQGGGYTF.

V is TRBV10-3 and J is TRBJ2-3, with 13 bases fitting TRBD2. The CDR3 is 15 residues long. Germline lookup yields CDR1 ENHRY and CDR2 SYGVKD. With V trimmed by 6 bases and J by 1 base, 1 base remained unmatched. In DNA, the CDR3 is TGTGCCATCAGCGGGACTAGCGGGGGCACAGATACGCAGTATTTT. It is translated as CAISGTSGGTDTQYF.

CDR3 region: CASSPGTGNTDTQYF. CDR3 nucleotide sequence: TGTGCCAGCAGCCCCGGGACAGGGAACACAGATACGCAGTATTTT. The chain couples TRBV4-2 to TRBJ2-3, with TRBD1 matching 9 bases. V was clipped by 4 bases and J by 2 bases; unmatched bases: 4. The germline V gene has CDR1 LGHNA and CDR2 YNFKEQ. The CDR3 consists of 15 residues.

The chain is built from TRBV7-3 and TRBJ2-7; 8 nucleotides agree with TRBD2. CDR1 and CDR2 from the germline V gene are SGHTA and FQGTGA. The CDR3 length is 13 residues. V trimming: 2 bases; J trimming: 4 bases; junction bases outside the gene matches: 1. The CDR3 DNA follows: TGTGCCAGCAGCTTAGCGGGAGGTTACGAGCAGTACTTC. Translation gives CASSLAGGYEQYF.

This clone was observed a single time. This CDR3 is CASSLRQGNTGELFF. In DNA, the CDR3 is TGTGCCAGCAGCCTTCGACAGGGCAACACCGGGGAGCTGTTTTTT. The chain couples TRBV11-2 to TRBJ2-2, with TRBD1 matching over 7 bases. CDR3 length: 15 residues. With V trimmed by 5 bases and J by 2 bases, 5 bases remained unmatched. Looked up from germline, CDR1 is SGHAT and CDR2 is FQNNGV.

The chain joins TRBV28 to TRBJ2-7, with D hard to call. Germline lookup yields CDR1 MDHEN and CDR2 SYDVKM. The CDR3 length is 16 residues. The ends were cut back, 9 bases at V and 2 bases at J, with 23 bases in the middle. CDR3 in amino acids: CASPPLPVAYPYEQYF. The CDR3 DNA is TGTGCCAGTCCGCCACTTCCCGTCGCATACCCCTACGAGCAGTACTTC.

The chain employs TRBV10-3 and TRBJ2-7; D ambiguous. The V and J ends lost 6 bases and 0 bases respectively, with 9 bases between them. The germline gives CDR1 ENHRY, CDR2 SYGVKD. The CDR3 sequence is 13 residues long. CDR3 coding DNA: TGTGCCATCAGCCTGCAGTCCTCCTACGAGCAGTACTTC. It is translated as CAISLQSSYEQYF.

V gene TRBV2 combines with J gene TRBJ2-7; 8 bases align to TRBD1. Germline V gene data show CDR1 as SNHLY and CDR2 as FYNNEI. Germline trimming cut 2 bases from V and 2 bases from J; bases unmatched to any gene: 5. The CDR3 loop spans 15 amino acids. CDR3 in amino acids: CASSERQGWTYEQYF. The CDR3 DNA follows: TGTGCCAGCAGTGAACGACAGGGGTGGACCTACGAGCAGTACTTC. The full variable domain, in which reference TRBV2 and TRBJ2-7 provide the parts outside the CDR3, is EPEVTQTPSHQVTQMGQEVILRCVPISNHLYFYWYRQILGQKVEFLVSFYNNEISEKSEIFDDQFSVERPDGSNFTLKIRSTKLEDSAMYFCASSERQGWTYEQYFGPGTRLTVT.

The chain carries TRBV19 and TRBJ1-2; no reliable D call. Germline CDR1 is LNHDA and CDR2 is SQIVND (reference sequence). CDR3 size: 16 residues. The V end lost 7 bases, the J end lost 6 bases, and 24 bases lay between the germline ends. CDR3 protein: CASTSLWEGKEDGYTF. DNA for the CDR3: TGTGCCAGTACCTCCTTGTGGGAGGGAAAGGAAGATGGCTACACCTTC.

The chain is built from TRBV29-1 and TRBJ2-1; the match to TRBD2 covers 8 bases. The CDR3 has 16 residues. From germline, CDR1 is SQVTM and CDR2 ANQGSEA. The J segment lost 3 bases and the V segment lost 5 bases, leaving 12 bases of the junction unmatched. Here the CDR3 reads CSVSRYSGRGYNEQFF. The CDR3 DNA follows: TGCAGCGTTAGTCGCTACAGCGGGAGAGGCTACAATGAGCAGTTCTTC.

The chain uses TRBV7-2 and TRBJ1-4, with 7 bases aligning to TRBD1. V dropped 1 base and J dropped 3; count of bases not matched to a gene: 8. The CDR3 is made up of 17 amino acids. Germline CDR1 reads SGHTA; CDR2 reads FQGNSA. The CDR3 spells CASSLGVDRVANEKLFF. In DNA form, the CDR3 reads TGTGCCAGCAGCTTAGGGGTTGACAGGGTGGCTAATGAAAAACTGTTTTTT.

In the case of this clone: At one end, the junction sequence differs from germline, possibly due to a read error. The chain joins TRBV5-1 to TRBJ2-6; 10 bases fit TRBD1. This CDR3 has 20 amino acids. Germline V CDR1 and CDR2: SGHRS, YFSETQ. The CDR3 region has the DNA TGCGCCAGCAGCTTTCAAGGACAGGGGGACTCTTTCTCTGGGGCCAACGTGCTGACTTTC. Translating gives CASSFQGQGDSFSGANVLTF.

The J gene is TRBJ2-7, the V gene TRBV23-1, with D possibly being TRBD1 (5 bases). TRBV23-1 carries the ORF label, with uncertain function. This CDR3 spans 15 amino acids. V dropped 2 bases and J dropped 2 bases, with 13 bases sitting between them. DNA of the CDR3: TGCGCCAGCAGTCAAGGGCAGGGTCCGACCTACGAGCAGTACTTC. It codes for CASSQGQGPTYEQYF.

The chain carries TRBV19 and TRBJ2-2; 7 bases line up with TRBD1. The CDR3 consists of 15 residues. CDR1 and CDR2 (germline): LNHDA, SQIVND (reference sequence). The V gene end was trimmed by 7 bases and the J gene end by 2 bases; junction bases not matched to a gene: 7. The CDR3 coding sequence is TGTGCCAGTACCCGAGGGGACAGAAACACCGGGGAGCTGTTTTTT. Protein sequence: CASTRGDRNTGELFF.

This sequence joins TRBV27 and TRBJ1-5; the D is unclear. This CDR3 spans 14 amino acids. Deletions cut 5 bases from V and 6 bases from J, with 14 bases between. Germline values: CDR1 MNHEY, CDR2 SMNVEV (reference sequence). The CDR3 region has the DNA TGTGCCAGCAGTCTCGCGGGGTCGGGTCAGCCCCAGCATTTT. It translates to CASSLAGSGQPQHF.